This record covers a single T cell receptor (beta chain). These data originate in a study of T cell responses to AZD1222 COVID-19 vaccine. The protocol was immunoSEQ multiplex PCR, while the TCRdb copy is restricted to in-frame clones and leaves out a portion. The data show over 85,000 clones, with approximately 90% seen just once and about 7.8% held by the top ten. V lost 3 bases, J lost 6 bases, and 11 bases lay in between. CDR3 length: 13 residues. Germline loops: CDR1 MDHEN, CDR2 SYDVKM. The sequence derives from an adult in good health. The chain links TRBV28 to TRBJ1-2; D ambiguous. The material was peripheral blood, obtained on day 0 of AZD1222 vaccination. The CDR3 here is CASSFGYSNGYTF. The CDR3 coding sequence is TGTGCCAGCAGTTTCGGCTACAGCAATGGCTACACCTTC.